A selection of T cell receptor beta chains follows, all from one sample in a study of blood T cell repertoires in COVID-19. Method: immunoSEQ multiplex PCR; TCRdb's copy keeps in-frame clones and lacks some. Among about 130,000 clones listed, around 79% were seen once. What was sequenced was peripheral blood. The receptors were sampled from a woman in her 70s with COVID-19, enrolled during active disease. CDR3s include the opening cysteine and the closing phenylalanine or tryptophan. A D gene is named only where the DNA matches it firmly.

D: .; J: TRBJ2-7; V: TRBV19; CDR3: CASSLGAVYEQYF
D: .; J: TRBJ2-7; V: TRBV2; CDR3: CASSEKGRGFDEQYF
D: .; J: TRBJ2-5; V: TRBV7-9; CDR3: CASSKTVMDRYGGRNYF
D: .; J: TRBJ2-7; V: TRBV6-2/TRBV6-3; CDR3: CASTPTNSLDEQYF
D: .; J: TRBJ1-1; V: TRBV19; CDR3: CASSIDPRTEAFF
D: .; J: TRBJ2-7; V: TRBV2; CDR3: CASGDTLIGGEQYF
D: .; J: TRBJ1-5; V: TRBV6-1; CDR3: CASSEQRYSNQPQHF
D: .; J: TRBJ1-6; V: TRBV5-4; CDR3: CASSGDHNNSPLHF
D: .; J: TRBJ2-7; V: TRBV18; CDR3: CASSPQGLYEQYF
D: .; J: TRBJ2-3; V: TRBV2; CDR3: CASGSDSFSTDTQYF
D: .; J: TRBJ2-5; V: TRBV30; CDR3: CAWGPKETQYF
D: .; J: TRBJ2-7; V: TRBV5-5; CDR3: CASSFISGEQYF
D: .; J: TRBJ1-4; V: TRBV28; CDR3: CASSLFLPRGEKLFF
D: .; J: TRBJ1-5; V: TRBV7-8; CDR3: CASSSLPLGNQPQHF
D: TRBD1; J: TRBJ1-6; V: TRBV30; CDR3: CAWRGQGGNSPLHF
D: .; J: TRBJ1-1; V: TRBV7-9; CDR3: CASSRNRRLNTEAFF
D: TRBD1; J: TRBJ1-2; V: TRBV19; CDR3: CASTTTTGGSYGYTF
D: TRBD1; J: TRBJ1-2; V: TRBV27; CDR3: CASSFRTGGGGYTF
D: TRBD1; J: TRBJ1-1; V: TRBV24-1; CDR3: CATSVAGGTEAFF
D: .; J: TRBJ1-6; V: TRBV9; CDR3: CASSVEAASSYNSPLHF
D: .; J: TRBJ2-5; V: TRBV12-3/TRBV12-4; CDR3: CASSLRGQETQYF
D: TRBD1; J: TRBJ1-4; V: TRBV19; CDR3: CASSMVLGQGNEKLFF
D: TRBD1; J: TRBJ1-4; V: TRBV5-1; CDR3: CASSGGQSTTNEKLFF
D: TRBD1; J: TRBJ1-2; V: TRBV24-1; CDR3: CATSEGTGGVDGYTF
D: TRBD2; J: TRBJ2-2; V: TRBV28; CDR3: CASSRAGGMTTGELFF
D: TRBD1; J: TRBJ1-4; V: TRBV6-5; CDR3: CASSYDIQGGKLFF
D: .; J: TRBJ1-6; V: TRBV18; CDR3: CASSPGQGDNSPLHF
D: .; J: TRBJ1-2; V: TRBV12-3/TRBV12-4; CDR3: CASSLRPNYGYTF
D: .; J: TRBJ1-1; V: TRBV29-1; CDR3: CSVESGLENTEAFF
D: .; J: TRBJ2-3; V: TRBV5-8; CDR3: CASSSGHPPGDTQYF
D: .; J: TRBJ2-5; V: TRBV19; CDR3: CASSLIQGQTQYF
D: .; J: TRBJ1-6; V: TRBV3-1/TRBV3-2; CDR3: CASSWISIDGNSPLHF
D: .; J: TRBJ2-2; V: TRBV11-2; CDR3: CASSFHGGAGGELFF
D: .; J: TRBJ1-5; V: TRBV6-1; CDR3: CASSEGVFGDQPQHF
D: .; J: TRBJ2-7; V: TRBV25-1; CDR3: CASSPFTGNPYEQYF
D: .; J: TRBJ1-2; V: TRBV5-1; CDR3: CASSSRGGGYTF
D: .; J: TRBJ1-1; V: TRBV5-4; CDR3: CASSLGPAANTEAFF